This T cell receptor (beta chain) was captured in a study of cytomegalovirus exposure and HLA in healthy donors. Study context: The Caucasian-associated ancestry cluster held 80% to 90% of 300 to 450 genotyped donors.

Samples came from healthy bone marrow donors. Study observations and caveats: There were 164 TCR beta chains listed as cytomegalovirus-associated.

Trimming left V 8 bases short and J 1 base short, with 7 bases between. This CDR3 contains 12 residues. Germline CDR1 is SEHNR and CDR2 is FQNEAQ (reference sequence). PCR was performed using 60 Vbeta and 13 Jbeta primers. The method was immunoSEQ multiplex PCR; TCRdb's version includes in-frame clones alone and lacks a portion of them. In the table there are about 85,000 clones, under 90% of which are singletons. This clone was seen a few times. Its specificity is unknown. The chain couples TRBV7-9 to TRBJ2-3; D is unresolved. The sample consisted of PBMCs. This TCR derives from a middle-aged man in good health and CMV-seropositive. The CDR3 region is CASARGTDTQYF. CDR3 in DNA: TGTGCCAGCGCCCGCGGCACAGATACGCAGTATTTT.